This T cell receptor beta chain was found in a study of beta chain features in type 1 diabetes (dated by TCRdb to between 2017 and 2018). General notes on the study: Patients and healthy donors did not differ in mean age, gender distribution, total cell number or subset yield. Across all samples, about 110 million sorted cells were examined, and cell number per subset correlated strongly with RNA yield. The study compared the TCRB repertoires of sorted circulating CD4+ T cell subsets in recently diagnosed type 1 diabetes patients with those in matched healthy donors. Regulatory and stem cell-like memory subsets were isolated from only 8 patients and roughly 8 healthy donors, whereas naive and central memory subsets came from all 30 or so donors. Study-level results and caveats: Type 1 diabetes patients showed a moderate but significant shortening of TCRB CDR3 length in all four CD4+ subsets. Sequencing cDNA rather than genomic DNA could over-represent highly expressing activated cells, although activation and CD3 levels did not differ between groups. Because small numbers of individuals were included in the HLA sub-analyses, any influence of HLA type on TCRB rearrangement was left unresolved. Naive, central memory and regulatory TCRB repertoires appeared to be more alike among patients than among healthy donors. At VDJ recombination sites, type 1 diabetes patients had fewer insertions and more deleted nucleotides, which implies abnormalities in thymic rearrangement. PCR might favor shorter templates, but patient and control samples were amplified and corrected together, so any skew would affect both groups equally.

For this clone: Its binding antigen is unknown. No much larger clone exists at a distance of one base, and base qualities are not known.

The CDR3 numbers 15 residues from cysteine through phenylalanine. Kept here is only the CDR3 DNA, which spans 45 bases and is read in frame from base 1. Sequences SGHRS (CDR1) and YFSETQ (CDR2) are obtained from the germline V gene. V is pared back by 2 bases and J by 4 bases, with 13 bases lying between the germline termini. All of the isolated RNA was reverse transcribed with the High Capacity cDNA Reverse Transcription Kit, so expressed TCRB transcripts were sequenced. Deep immunoSEQ sequencing was applied to naive, central memory and regulatory T cell samples, giving an average of about 3.7 million total reads per sample. Sorted cells were lysed in RLT buffer, and RNA was extracted using DNase-treated RNeasy Micro or Mini kits according to cell number. Each cell subset was processed on its own to prevent cross-contamination, while patient and healthy donor samples were processed together. The immunoSEQ multiplex PCR was used to amplify TCRB sequences from cDNA, yielding 87-bp fragments that span the CDR3 region. Sequencing of the amplicons was performed on the Illumina HiSeq platform. The authors processed their data as follows. Synthetic template baselines were used to correct PCR bias computationally, reads within Hamming distance 2 were collapsed, and singletons that could not be merged were discarded. Reads were aligned against IMGT so that V, D and J genes, CDR3 length and insertions or deletions at six rearrangement sites could be assigned. Within each subset, clonotype counts were normalized to the number of sorted cells before true diversity and Gini coefficients were calculated with the tcR R package. The overlap coefficient, calculated on TCRB nucleotide sequences, was used to measure repertoire sharing. Out-of-frame TCRB sequences from naive cells were analyzed to stand in for the pre-selection repertoire. The immuneACCESS repertoire file appears here via TCRdb, limited to in-frame rearrangements. These files lack a portion of the clones; in checked studies, under half of the deficit traces to unresolved V genes, and the cause of the others is not known. V and J calls plus clone size are reproduced from that table; the DNA served to infer D and trimming. Here the sample has hundreds of thousands of clones; about 30% occur a single time. The ten largest clones represent 0.05% to 0.07% of the sample.

Each donor gave one peripheral blood draw, averaging approximately 120 mL, which was collected into heparinised tubes. Using a panel that included CD45RO, CCR7, CD25, CD127, CD95 and CD27, naive, central memory, regulatory and stem cell-like memory CD4+ T cells were sorted on a BD FACSAria II. Purity was above 95% for every sorted population. Right away, PBMCs were isolated by Lymphoprep density gradient centrifugation and were stained directly, with no culture step. To minimize batch effects, samples were stained and sorted in pairs, one healthy donor with one patient per experiment. The V gene is TRBV5-1 and the J gene is TRBJ2-1, with TRBD2 perhaps the D gene, on 5 matching bases. This TCR came from a man younger than 30 in good health. Sequenced input: naive CD4+ T cells from blood. The meaning of the sample's cell subset or site label: true naive CD4+ T cells. The DNA sequence is TGCGCCAGCAGCTTTCGGAGCGGACGGTACAATGAGCAGTTCTTC. Its translation is CASSFRSGRYNEQFF. Full variable domain (CDR3 extended with the reference TRBV5-1 and TRBJ2-1 proteins): KAGVTQTPRYLIKTRGQQVTLSCSPISGHRSVSWYQQTPGQGLQFLFEYFSETQRNKGNFPGRFSGRQFSNSRSEMNVSTLELGDSALYLCASSFRSGRYNEQFFGPGTRLTVL.